These 9 T cell receptor beta chains share one sample of origin, sequenced in a study of T-cell reconstitution after alpha-beta-depleted transplantation in children. Unique molecular identifiers were used to barcode this TCRbeta library. TCRdb re-called the PCR reads with MiXCR, one entry per CDR3 protein. Here the sample spans a few hundred thousand distinct CDR3 sequences, roughly 30% being singletons. The sample was PBMCs, taken before TCRalphabeta/CD19-depleted stem cell transplant. These receptors were collected from a boy in the first two years of life with Wiskott-Aldrich syndrome, due to receive a stem cell transplant.

The rearrangement joins TRBV5-1 to TRBJ2-6; D gene unclear. V shed 0 bases and J shed 0 bases, with 16 bases lying between them. The CDR3 has 19 residues. CDR1 and CDR2 from the germline V gene are SGHRS and YFSETQ. The CDR3 DNA sequence: TGCGCCAGCAGCTTGGTCTTTGGCCATCCCGACTCTGGGGCCAACGTCCTGACTTTC. Translated, it gives CASSLVFGHPDSGANVLTF.

The chain has TRBV2 and TRBJ2-5; D perhaps matches TRBD2 (5 bases). V shed 8 bases and J shed 2 bases, with 15 bases lying between them. This CDR3 has 14 residues. CDR1 is SNHLY and CDR2 is FYNNEI in the germline V gene. The CDR3: CASLPYSGQETQYF. The CDR3 DNA reads as TGTGCCAGCCTACCCTACTCGGGACAAGAGACCCAGTACTTC.

Only a few counts were recorded for this clonotype. This chain uses TRBV29-1 with TRBJ2-1, with 9 nucleotides matching TRBD2. In germline, CDR1 is SQVTM, CDR2 ANQGSEA. J lost 7 bases, V lost 3 bases, and 1 base had no gene match. The CDR3 spans 12 residues. CDR3 protein: CSVETSGNEQFF. In DNA form, the CDR3 reads TGCAGCGTTGAGACTAGCGGTAATGAGCAGTTCTTC.

This clonotype was picked up a small number of times. The chain employs TRBV6-1 and TRBJ2-1; 11 nucleotides match TRBD2. The CDR3 consists of 15 residues. V shed 6 bases, J shed 6 bases, and the junction held 7 bases outside the gene matches. Germline CDR1 reads MNHNS; CDR2 reads SASEGT. In DNA, the CDR3 is TGTGCCAGCAGCCACACCGGGACTAGCGGCAATGAGCAGTTCTTC. It is translated as CASSHTGTSGNEQFF.

This clonotype has just a few counts. CDR3 residues: CASSQGHDTEAFF. The CDR3 DNA follows: TGTGCCAGCAGCCAAGGACATGACACTGAAGCTTTCTTT. This chain connects TRBV6-1 to TRBJ1-1; a possible D gene is TRBD1 (5 bases). Germline V gives CDR1 MNHNS, CDR2 SASEGT. Trimming pared 6 bases from V and 3 bases from J, leaving 11 bases between. The CDR3 loop spans 13 amino acids.

This chain's CDR3 is CSARGFVVQGVGGYTF. CDR3 bases: TGCAGTGCTAGAGGTTTCGTTGTACAGGGGGTAGGCGGCTACACCTTC. The V call is TRBV20-1, the J call TRBJ1-2; 8 nucleotides line up with TRBD1. The CDR3 length is 16 residues. Germline lookup yields CDR1 DFQATT and CDR2 SNEGSKA (reference sequence). Trimming removed 1 base from V and 8 bases from J; junction bases left unmatched: 15.

This clonotype was seen at least ten times. The chain is built from TRBV5-1 and TRBJ2-1; tentative D call: TRBD2 (6 bases). V lost 0 bases and J 5 bases, leaving 12 bases between the germline ends. Germline V gene data show CDR1 as SGHRS and CDR2 as YFSETQ. The CDR3 runs to 15 residues. CDR3 loop: CASSLAPGANNEQFF. The DNA of the CDR3 is TGCGCCAGCAGCTTGGCTCCGGGAGCGAACAATGAGCAGTTCTTC.

The sample holds a few counts of this clonotype. This chain connects TRBV28 to TRBJ2-2, with 7 bases fitting TRBD2. The germline V gene has CDR1 MDHEN and CDR2 SYDVKM. The CDR3 length is 15 residues. Trimming cost V 6 bases and J 5 bases; bases outside gene matches: 9. The CDR3: CASSQRGSGTGELFF. The CDR3, as DNA: TGTGCCAGCAGCCAGCGGGGAAGTGGAACCGGGGAGCTGTTTTTT. Using reference TRBV28 and TRBJ2-2 for the parts outside the CDR3, the full variable domain is DVKVTQSSRYLVKRTGEKVFLECVQDMDHENMFWYRQDPGLGLRLIYFSYDVKMKEKGDIPEGYSVSREKKERFSLILESASTNQTSMYLCASSQRGSGTGELFFGEGSRLTVL.

This clonotype showed up just a few times. This rearrangement joins TRBV27 to TRBJ1-1, with D perhaps matching TRBD1 (5 bases). The CDR3 totals 14 residues. CDR1 and CDR2 from the germline V gene are MNHEY and SMNVEV (reference sequence). V gave up 3 bases and J gave up 3 bases, with 11 bases separating them. The CDR3 nucleotides are TGTGCCAGCAGTTTTTCGACAGACTACACTGAAGCTTTCTTT. It is translated as CASSFSTDYTEAFF.